The 7 T cell receptor beta chains given below trace back to one sample, sequenced in a study of blood T cell repertoires in COVID-19 (dated by TCRdb to about 2020). The library was prepared using the immunoSEQ multiplex PCR assay. The clones in this table, taken by TCRdb from immuneACCESS, are in-frame only. Not every clone is retained; where verified, under half of the shortfall comes from an unresolved V gene, and the cause of the rest is unknown. In this sample the table shows more than 200,000 clones, under 90% of which occur a single time. Approximately 1.8% of the sample goes to the ten largest clones. The sequencing sample was made of PBMCs or T cells enriched from blood (not recorded which). The receptors here all came from a man in his fifties or sixties who had recovered from COVID-19.

CDR3 residues: CASLPNMGAPLHGYTF. CDR3 DNA: TGTGCCAGTTTACCCAATATGGGGGCGCCACTCCATGGCTACACCTTC. This chain connects TRBV19 to TRBJ1-2; D perhaps matches TRBD1 (6 bases). Germline V gives CDR1 LNHDA, CDR2 SQIVND (reference sequence). Trimming pared 8 bases from V and 6 bases from J, leaving 25 bases between. This CDR3 is 16 amino acids long.

This clone was counted only a few times. The genes are TRBV3-1 (or the pseudogene TRBV3-2) and TRBJ1-1, with 7 bases lining up with TRBD1. The V gene end was trimmed by 1 base and the J gene end by 5 bases; junction bases not matched to a gene: 4. Looked up from germline, CDR1 is LGHDT and CDR2 is YNNKEL (reference sequence). There are 14 residues in the CDR3. The chain's CDR3 is CASSQGQGRTEAFF. In DNA form, the CDR3 reads TGTGCCAGCAGCCAAGGACAGGGACGGACTGAAGCTTTCTTT.

This chain connects TRBV19 to TRBJ1-1; D is undetermined. The V end lost 2 bases, the J end lost 1 base, and 8 bases lay between the germline ends. This CDR3 spans 14 amino acids. Germline lookup yields CDR1 LNHDA and CDR2 SQIVND (reference sequence). The CDR3 DNA follows: TGTGCCAGTAGTATACAGTTCAGGAACACTGAAGCTTTCTTT. This translates into CASSIQFRNTEAFF.

This clone was seen more than once but under ten times. J is TRBJ1-5 and V is TRBV7-2; TRBD1 is a possible D gene (5 bases). The CDR3 has 16 residues. CDR1 is SGHTA and CDR2 is FQGNSA in the germline V gene. The ends were cut back, 1 base at V and 6 bases at J, with 16 bases in the middle. The CDR3 nucleotides are TGTGCCAGCAGCTTAGTTCTGGGGCCGGGGGTTCAGCCCCAGCATTTT. Protein: CASSLVLGPGVQPQHF.

J is TRBJ1-3 and V is TRBV4-2, with a weak D call TRBD1 (6 bases). The length of the CDR3 is 17 residues. The germline CDR1 and CDR2 sequences are LGHNA and YNFKEQ. V was trimmed by 0 bases and J by 0 bases, leaving 12 bases between them. CDR3 DNA sequence: TGTGCCAGCAGCCAAGAGGGTTCCAGGGGCTCTGGAAACACCATATATTTT. The encoded protein is CASSQEGSRGSGNTIYF.

The J gene is TRBJ1-2, the V gene TRBV7-8; D gene ambiguous. CDR3 length equals 13 residues. Deletions cut 7 bases from V and 8 bases from J, with 17 bases between. In germline, CDR1 is SGHVS, CDR2 FQNEAQ. As DNA, the CDR3 is TGTGCCAGCAAGCGGAGAGGGCAGAGGGGCTACACCTTC. Translation gives CASKRRGQRGYTF.

This clone was detected only a few times. This sequence joins TRBV20-1 and TRBJ2-7, with TRBD1 matching over 7 bases. The ends lost 3 bases at V and 4 bases at J; junction bases unmatched: 6. In germline, CDR1 is DFQATT, CDR2 SNEGSKA (reference sequence). The length of the CDR3 is 13 residues. The CDR3 protein is CSASHQDRYEQYF. The CDR3 coding sequence is TGCAGTGCTAGTCACCAGGACAGGTACGAGCAGTACTTC.